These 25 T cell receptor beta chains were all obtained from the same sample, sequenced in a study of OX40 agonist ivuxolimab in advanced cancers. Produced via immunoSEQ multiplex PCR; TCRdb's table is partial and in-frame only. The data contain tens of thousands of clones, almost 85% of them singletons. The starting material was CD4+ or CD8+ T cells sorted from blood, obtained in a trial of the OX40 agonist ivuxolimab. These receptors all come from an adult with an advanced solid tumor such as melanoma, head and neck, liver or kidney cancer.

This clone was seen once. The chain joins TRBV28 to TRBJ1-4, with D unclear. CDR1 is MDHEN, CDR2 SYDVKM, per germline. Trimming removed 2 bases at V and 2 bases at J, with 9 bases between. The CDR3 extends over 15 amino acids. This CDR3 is CASSLRGSTNEKLFF. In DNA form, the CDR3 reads TGTGCCAGCAGTTTACGGGGTTCCACTAATGAAAAACTGTTTTTT.

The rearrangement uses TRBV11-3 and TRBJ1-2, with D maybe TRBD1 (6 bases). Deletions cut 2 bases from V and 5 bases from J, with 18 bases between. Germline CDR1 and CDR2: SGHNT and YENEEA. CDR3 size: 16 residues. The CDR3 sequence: CASSLRGTGLQYGYTF. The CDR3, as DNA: TGTGCCAGCAGCTTAAGGGGGACGGGACTACAGTATGGCTACACCTTC.

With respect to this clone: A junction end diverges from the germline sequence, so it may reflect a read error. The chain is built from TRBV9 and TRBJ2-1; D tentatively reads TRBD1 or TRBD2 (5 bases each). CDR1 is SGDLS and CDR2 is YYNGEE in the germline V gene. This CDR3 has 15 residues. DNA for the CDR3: TGTGCCAGCAGCCTTCGGGACGCGGCTTACAATGAACAGTTCTTC. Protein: CASSLRDAAYNEQFF.

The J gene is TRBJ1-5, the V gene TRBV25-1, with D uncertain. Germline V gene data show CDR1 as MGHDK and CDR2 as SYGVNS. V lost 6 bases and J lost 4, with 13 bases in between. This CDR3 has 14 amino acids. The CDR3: CASSRSGENQPQHF. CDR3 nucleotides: TGTGCCAGCAGCAGGAGCGGGGAAAATCAGCCCCAGCATTTT.

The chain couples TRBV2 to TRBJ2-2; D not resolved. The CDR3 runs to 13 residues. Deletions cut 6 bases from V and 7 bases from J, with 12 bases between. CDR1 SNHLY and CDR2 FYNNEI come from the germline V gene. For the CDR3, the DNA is TGTGCCAGCAGGGAACCCCTTGACGGGGAGCTGTTTTTT. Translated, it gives CASREPLDGELFF.

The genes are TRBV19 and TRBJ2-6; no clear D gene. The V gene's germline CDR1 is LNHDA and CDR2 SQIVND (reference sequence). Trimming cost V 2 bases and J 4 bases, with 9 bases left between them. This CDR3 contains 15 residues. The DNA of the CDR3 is TGTGCCAGTAGTATACAGTGGGCCGGGGCCAACGTCCTGACTTTC. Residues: CASSIQWAGANVLTF.

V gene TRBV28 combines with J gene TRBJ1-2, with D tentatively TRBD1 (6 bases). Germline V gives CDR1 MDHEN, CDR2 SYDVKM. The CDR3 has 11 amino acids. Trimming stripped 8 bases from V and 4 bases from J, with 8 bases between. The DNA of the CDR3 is TGTGCCAGCGGACAGCCCTATGGCTACACCTTC. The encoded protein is CASGQPYGYTF.

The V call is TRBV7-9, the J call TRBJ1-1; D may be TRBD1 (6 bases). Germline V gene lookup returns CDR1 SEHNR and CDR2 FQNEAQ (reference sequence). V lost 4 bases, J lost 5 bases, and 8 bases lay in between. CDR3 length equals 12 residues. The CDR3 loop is CASSSQGTEAFF. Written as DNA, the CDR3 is TGTGCCAGCAGCTCACAGGGAACTGAAGCTTTCTTT.

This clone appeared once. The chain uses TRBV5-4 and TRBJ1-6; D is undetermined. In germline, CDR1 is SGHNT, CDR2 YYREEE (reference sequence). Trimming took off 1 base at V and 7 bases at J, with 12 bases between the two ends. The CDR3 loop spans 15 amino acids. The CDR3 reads CASSLSTATNSPLHF. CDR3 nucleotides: TGTGCCAGCAGCTTGTCGACCGCGACCAATTCACCCCTCCACTTT. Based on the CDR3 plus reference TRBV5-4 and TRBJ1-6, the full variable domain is ETGVTQSPTHLIKTRGQQVTLRCSSQSGHNTVSWYQQALGQGPQFIFQYYREEENGRGNFPPRFSGLQFPNYSSELNVNALELDDSALYLCASSLSTATNSPLHFGNGTRLTVT.

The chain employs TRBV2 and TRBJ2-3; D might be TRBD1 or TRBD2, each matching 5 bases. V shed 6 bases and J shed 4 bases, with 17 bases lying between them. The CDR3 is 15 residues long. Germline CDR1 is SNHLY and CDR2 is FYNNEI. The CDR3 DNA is TGTGCCAGCAGCTTAGGCCCGGGACGGGCAGATACGCAGTATTTT. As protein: CASSLGPGRADTQYF.

DNA for the CDR3: TGTGCCAGCAGTTACGCGGAGAACACTGAAGCTTTCTTT. Amino acid sequence: CASSYAENTEAFF. The chain links TRBV6-5 to TRBJ1-1; D is ambiguous. CDR3 length: 13 amino acids. The ends were cut back, 2 bases at V and 1 base at J, with 5 bases in the middle. Germline V lookup: CDR1 MNHEY, CDR2 SVGAGI.

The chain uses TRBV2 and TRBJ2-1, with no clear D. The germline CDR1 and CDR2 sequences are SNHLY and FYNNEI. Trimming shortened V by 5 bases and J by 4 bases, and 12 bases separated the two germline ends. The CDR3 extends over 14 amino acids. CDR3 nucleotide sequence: TGTGCCAGCAGTCCCGTCGACGGATACAATGAGCAGTTCTTC. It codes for CASSPVDGYNEQFF.

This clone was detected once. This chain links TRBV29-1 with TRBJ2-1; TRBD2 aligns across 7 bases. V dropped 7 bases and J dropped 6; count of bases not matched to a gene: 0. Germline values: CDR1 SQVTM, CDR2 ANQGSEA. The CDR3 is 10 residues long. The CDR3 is CSGGGNEQFF. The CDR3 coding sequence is TGCAGCGGGGGGGGCAATGAGCAGTTCTTC.

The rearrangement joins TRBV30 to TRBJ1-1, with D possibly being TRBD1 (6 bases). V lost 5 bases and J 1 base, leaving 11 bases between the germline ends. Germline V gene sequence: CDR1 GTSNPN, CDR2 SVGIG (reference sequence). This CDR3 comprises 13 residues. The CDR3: CAWGRQANTEAFF. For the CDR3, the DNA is TGTGCCTGGGGAAGACAGGCGAACACTGAAGCTTTCTTT.

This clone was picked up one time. As DNA, the CDR3 is TGCGCCAGCAGCGCCAACAGACTTACGCATGGCTACACCTTC. Residues: CASSANRLTHGYTF. V is TRBV4-1 and J is TRBJ1-2; D remains ambiguous. The CDR3 has 14 residues. V shed 5 bases and J shed 6 bases, with 16 bases lying between them. Germline CDR1 is MGHRA and CDR2 is YSYEKL.

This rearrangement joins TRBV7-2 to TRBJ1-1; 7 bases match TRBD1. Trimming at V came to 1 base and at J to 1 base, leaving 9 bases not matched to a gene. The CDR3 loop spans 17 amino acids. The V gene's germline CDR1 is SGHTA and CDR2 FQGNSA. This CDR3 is CASSLGGAGGWNTEAFF. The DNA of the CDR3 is TGTGCCAGCAGCTTAGGAGGAGCAGGGGGGTGGAACACTGAAGCTTTCTTT.

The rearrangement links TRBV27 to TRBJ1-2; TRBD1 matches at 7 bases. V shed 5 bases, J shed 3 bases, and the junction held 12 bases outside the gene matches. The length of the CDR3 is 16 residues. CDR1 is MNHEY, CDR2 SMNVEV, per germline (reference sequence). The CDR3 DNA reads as TGTGCCAGCAGTACCTACCCGACAGGGCCCGACTATGGCTACACCTTC. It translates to CASSTYPTGPDYGYTF.

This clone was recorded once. The CDR3 DNA sequence: TGTGCCTGGAGTTTAAACGGACGGACTAACTATGGCTACACCTTC. It is translated as CAWSLNGRTNYGYTF. The chain carries TRBV30 and TRBJ1-2; D not resolved. The germline CDR1 and CDR2 sequences are GTSNPN and SVGIG (reference sequence). This CDR3 is built from 15 residues. Trimming took 2 bases from V and 0 from J, leaving 13 bases between them.

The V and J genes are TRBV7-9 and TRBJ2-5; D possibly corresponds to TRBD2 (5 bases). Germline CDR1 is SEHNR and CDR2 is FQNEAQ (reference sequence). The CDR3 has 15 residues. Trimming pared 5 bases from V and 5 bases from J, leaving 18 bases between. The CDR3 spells CASSPGVAWEETQYF. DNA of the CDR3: TGTGCCAGCAGCCCCGGGGTAGCCTGGGAGGAGACCCAGTACTTC.

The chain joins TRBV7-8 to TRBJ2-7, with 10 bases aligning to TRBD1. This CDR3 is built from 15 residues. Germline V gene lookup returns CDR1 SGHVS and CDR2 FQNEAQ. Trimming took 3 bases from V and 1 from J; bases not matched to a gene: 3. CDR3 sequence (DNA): TGTGCCAGCAGCTTCTGGACAGGGGGATCCTACGAGCAGTACTTC. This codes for CASSFWTGGSYEQYF. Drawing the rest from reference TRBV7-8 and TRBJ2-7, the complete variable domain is GAGVSQSPRYKVAKRGQDVALRCDPISGHVSLFWYQQALGQGPEFLTYFQNEAQLDKSGLPSDRFFAERPEGSVSTLKIQRTQQEDSAVYLCASSFWTGGSYEQYFGPGTRLTVT.

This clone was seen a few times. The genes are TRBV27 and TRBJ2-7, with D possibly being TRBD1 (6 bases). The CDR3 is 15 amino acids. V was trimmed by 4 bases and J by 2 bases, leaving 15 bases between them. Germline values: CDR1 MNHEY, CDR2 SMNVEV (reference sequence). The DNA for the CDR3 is TGTGCCAGCAGTTCGAGAGGACAGTTTACCTACGAGCAGTACTTC. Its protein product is CASSSRGQFTYEQYF.

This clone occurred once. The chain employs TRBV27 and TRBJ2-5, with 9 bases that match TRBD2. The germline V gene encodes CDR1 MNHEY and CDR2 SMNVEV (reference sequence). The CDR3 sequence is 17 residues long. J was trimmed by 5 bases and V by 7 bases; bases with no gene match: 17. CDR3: CASTPGTSSFQGETQYF. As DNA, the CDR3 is TGTGCCAGCACCCCCGGGACTAGCAGTTTTCAGGGGGAGACCCAGTACTTC.

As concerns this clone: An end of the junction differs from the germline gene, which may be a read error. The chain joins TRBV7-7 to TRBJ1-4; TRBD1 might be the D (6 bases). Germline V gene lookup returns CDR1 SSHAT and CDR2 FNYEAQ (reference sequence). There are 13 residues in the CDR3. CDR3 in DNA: TGTGCTAGCAGCTTAGAACAGGGTGGCCGACTGTTTTTT. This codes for CASSLEQGGRLFF. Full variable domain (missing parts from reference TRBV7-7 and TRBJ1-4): GAGVSQSPRYKVTKRGQDVTLRCDPISSHATLYWYQQALGQGPEFLTYFNYEAQPDKSGLPSDRFSAERPEGSISTLTIQRTEQRDSAMYRCASSLEQGGRLFFGSGTQLSVL.

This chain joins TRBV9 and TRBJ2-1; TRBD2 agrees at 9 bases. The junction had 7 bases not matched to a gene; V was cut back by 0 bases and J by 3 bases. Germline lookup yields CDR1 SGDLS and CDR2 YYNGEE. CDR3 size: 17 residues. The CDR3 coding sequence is TGTGCCAGCAGCGTAGATCTAGCGGGGAACCTCTACAATGAGCAGTTCTTC. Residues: CASSVDLAGNLYNEQFF.

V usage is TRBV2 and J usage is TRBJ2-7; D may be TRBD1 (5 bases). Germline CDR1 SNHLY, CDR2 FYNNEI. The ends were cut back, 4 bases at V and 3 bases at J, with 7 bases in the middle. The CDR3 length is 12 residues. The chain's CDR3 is CASSGQIYEQYF. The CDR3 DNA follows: TGTGCCAGCAGTGGACAGATCTACGAGCAGTACTTC.